Following are 26 T cell receptor beta chains from one sample sequenced in a study of cytomegalovirus exposure and HLA in healthy donors. 13 Jbeta primers and 60 Vbeta primers were used for the PCR. Here immunoSEQ multiplex PCR was the method, and the copy in TCRdb shows in-frame clones only, minus some. Its listing shows some 150,000 clones. Sequenced: PBMCs. The receptors derive from a young woman in good health and CMV-seronegative.

This chain links TRBV25-1 with TRBJ2-7; 9 bases line up with TRBD2. Germline lookup yields CDR1 MGHDK and CDR2 SYGVNS. This CDR3 has 14 residues. V was pared by 3 bases and J by 4 bases, with 4 bases of the junction left unmatched. CDR3 nucleotides: TGTGCCAGCAGTGAGACGACTAGCGGATACGAGCAGTACTTC. Protein: CASSETTSGYEQYF.

The chain combines TRBV7-2 with TRBJ2-4; weak D call: TRBD2 (6 bases). The CDR3 has 12 amino acids. Germline V gene data show CDR1 as SGHTA and CDR2 as FQGNSA. The V end was cut by 0 bases, the J end by 13 bases, with 10 bases between. The CDR3 spells CASSLASGAQYF. CDR3 DNA sequence: TGTGCCAGCAGCTTAGCTAGCGGCGCCCAGTACTTC.

The V and J genes are TRBV7-3 and TRBJ2-2, with TRBD1 as a possible D gene (6 bases). The germline V and J ends were trimmed by 2 bases and 4 bases, with 8 bases remaining between them. The CDR3 extends over 14 amino acids. Germline-derived CDR1 and CDR2 are SGHTA and FQGTGA. The CDR3 is CASSLGRGTGELFF. The CDR3 bases are TGTGCCAGCAGCTTAGGCAGGGGCACCGGGGAGCTGTTTTTT.

The rearrangement links TRBV4-1 to TRBJ2-7; 9 nucleotides agree with TRBD1. From germline, CDR1 is MGHRA and CDR2 YSYEKL. J gave up 4 bases and V 1 base, and 5 bases lay outside the gene matches. This CDR3 contains 15 residues. CDR3 region: CASSQVRTGEYEQYF. The CDR3 region has the DNA TGCGCCAGCAGCCAAGTTAGGACAGGGGAATACGAGCAGTACTTC.

The J gene is TRBJ2-1, the V gene TRBV6-5; unclear D gene. The CDR3 runs to 15 residues. CDR1 is MNHEY, CDR2 SVGAGI, per germline. Trimming took off 6 bases at V and 4 bases at J, with 16 bases between the two ends. CDR3: CASSPGEWAYNEQFF. DNA of the CDR3: TGTGCCAGCAGCCCCGGTGAGTGGGCATACAATGAGCAGTTCTTC.

The chain combines TRBV14 with TRBJ2-7; 7 bases match TRBD1. Germline lookup yields CDR1 SGHDN and CDR2 FVKESK. The CDR3 has 17 amino acids. Trimming cost V 1 base and J 1 base; bases outside gene matches: 10. CDR3 residues: CASSQVKRQGGSYEQYV. CDR3 nucleotide sequence: TGTGCCAGCAGCCAAGTGAAGAGACAGGGTGGTTCCTACGAGCAGTACGTC.

The chain couples TRBV4-2 to TRBJ2-5; the match to TRBD2 covers 7 bases. Germline CDR1 is LGHNA and CDR2 is YNFKEQ. The CDR3 is 15 residues long. The junction had 6 bases not matched to a gene; V was cut back by 1 base and J by 4 bases. CDR3 DNA sequence: TGTGCCAGCAGCCAAGGAAGCGGGGACCTAGAGACCCAGTACTTC. Its protein is CASSQGSGDLETQYF.

J is TRBJ1-1 and V is TRBV6-5; the D is unclear. Between the trimmed V and J ends, which lost 2 bases and 4 bases, there was a span of 11 bases. The CDR3 has 14 amino acids. Germline values: CDR1 MNHEY, CDR2 SVGAGI. Here the CDR3 DNA reads TGTGCCAGCAGTTACGACGGGGATGGCACTGAAGCTTTCTTT. This sequence encodes CASSYDGDGTEAFF.

The chain uses TRBV30 and TRBJ1-5, with 8 bases that match TRBD1. The CDR3 extends over 16 amino acids. V was pared by 3 bases and J by 0 bases, with 7 bases of the junction left unmatched. From germline, CDR1 is GTSNPN and CDR2 SVGIG (reference sequence). The CDR3 loop reads CAWSAGTGLSNQPQHF. For the CDR3, the DNA is TGTGCCTGGAGCGCCGGGACAGGCCTTAGCAATCAGCCCCAGCATTTT.

This sequence joins TRBV7-2 and TRBJ2-5; TRBD2 agrees at 11 bases. The CDR3 extends over 17 amino acids. Germline assignment: CDR1 SGHTA and CDR2 FQGNSA. The junction had 10 bases not matched to a gene; V was cut back by 6 bases and J by 1 base. CDR3 residues: CASRQTGGTSGQETQYF. CDR3 DNA: TGTGCCAGCAGACAAACCGGGGGGACTAGCGGCCAAGAGACCCAGTACTTC.

V usage is TRBV11-2 and J usage is TRBJ2-7; D may be TRBD2 (5 bases). From germline, CDR1 is SGHAT and CDR2 FQNNGV. V shed 5 bases and J shed 1 base, with 12 bases lying between them. There are 14 residues in the CDR3. DNA for the CDR3: TGTGCCAGCAGCCGTAACAGCGGATCCTACGAGCAGTACTTC. Amino acids: CASSRNSGSYEQYF.

The genes are TRBV15 and TRBJ2-7; 11 bases agree with TRBD2. CDR3 length equals 15 residues. V lost 5 bases, J lost 2 bases, and 5 bases stayed unmatched. CDR1 and CDR2 (germline): LNHNV, YYDKDF (reference sequence). The CDR3 reads CATSDRLAGTYEQYF. The CDR3 DNA reads as TGTGCCACCAGCGATCGACTAGCGGGGACCTACGAGCAGTACTTC.

The chain couples TRBV11-2 to TRBJ1-1; a weak D match, TRBD1 (5 bases). CDR3 length: 13 amino acids. Germline assignment: CDR1 SGHAT and CDR2 FQNNGV. The V end lost 4 bases, the J end lost 7 bases, and 13 bases lay between the germline ends. Here the CDR3 DNA reads TGTGCCAGCAGCTCGGCCCGCGGGGGTGAAGCTTTCTTT. It translates to CASSSARGGEAFF. Full variable domain (outside the CDR3, taken from reference TRBV11-2 and TRBJ1-1): EAGVAQSPRYKIIEKRQSVAFWCNPISGHATLYWYQQILGQGPKLLIQFQNNGVVDDSQLPKDRFSAERLKGVDSTLKIQPAKLEDSAVYLCASSSARGGEAFFGQGTRLTVV.

The chain is built from TRBV4-2 and TRBJ2-2; 10 positions match TRBD1. J was trimmed by 3 bases and V by 6 bases; bases with no gene match: 10. The CDR3 is made up of 17 amino acids. In germline, CDR1 is LGHNA, CDR2 YNFKEQ. Here the CDR3 DNA reads TGTGCCAGCAGAACCGGCGACGGGACAGGGGACACCGGGGAGCTGTTTTTT. It codes for CASRTGDGTGDTGELFF.

The chain combines TRBV29-1 with TRBJ2-1; D unclear. Germline CDR1 and CDR2: SQVTM and ANQGSEA. Trimming left V 1 base short and J 5 bases short, with 9 bases between. This CDR3 has 13 residues. The CDR3 bases are TGCAGCGTTGAAGGTGGCAGAAACAATGAGCAGTTCTTC. This encodes CSVEGGRNNEQFF.

Regarding this clone: This same CDR3 is encoded by further DNA sequences in the sample. The V and J genes are TRBV29-1 and TRBJ2-5; 11 bases are a match to TRBD2. Trimming removed 6 bases from V and 5 bases from J; junction bases left unmatched: 8. Germline V gene sequence: CDR1 SQVTM, CDR2 ANQGSEA. The CDR3 extends over 14 amino acids. CDR3 amino acids: CSVETSGSVETQYF. The CDR3 DNA reads TGCAGCGTCGAAACTAGCGGGAGTGTGGAGACCCAGTACTTC.

The V call is TRBV1, the J call TRBJ2-1; the table's D call of TRBD2 was not tested on the DNA. TRBV1 is described as a pseudogene. There are 16 residues in the CDR3. The DNA for the CDR3 is TGCACCAGCAGCCAAGGGGAGCGGGAAGACTACAATGAGCAGTTCTTC. Protein sequence: CTSSQGEREDYNEQFF.

This chain uses TRBV12-5 with TRBJ1-4; TRBD1 agrees at 7 bases. V lost 3 bases to trimming and J lost 5 bases; unmatched junction nucleotides: 6. Germline CDR1 and CDR2: LGHNT and FRNRAP. CDR3 length: 15 residues. CDR3 in amino acids: CASGLGTGQNEKLFF. In nucleotides, the CDR3 is TGTGCTAGTGGTTTAGGAACGGGACAGAATGAAAAACTGTTTTTT.

The chain has TRBV16 and TRBJ2-1; 13 bases map to TRBD2. This CDR3 region has 19 residues. Germline assignment: CDR1 KGHSY and CDR2 FQNENV. The V gene end was trimmed by 0 bases and the J gene end by 7 bases; junction bases not matched to a gene: 12. The DNA of the CDR3 is TGTGCCAGCAGCCAATCGTCTCGGACTAGCGGGAGTTTAACGAATGAGCAGTTCTTC. It codes for CASSQSSRTSGSLTNEQFF.

V gene TRBV12-5 combines with J gene TRBJ2-3, with 10 bases aligning to TRBD2. The CDR3 loop spans 17 amino acids. CDR1 LGHNT and CDR2 FRNRAP come from the germline V gene. V lost 4 bases, J lost 2 bases, and 9 bases stayed unmatched. This CDR3 is CASGSRLAGRLTDTQYF. For the CDR3, the DNA is TGTGCTAGTGGTTCCCGACTAGCGGGCCGTCTCACAGATACGCAGTATTTT.

The chain links TRBV12-5 to TRBJ2-1; 9 bases are a match to TRBD1. The CDR3 totals 16 residues. CDR1 and CDR2 from the germline V gene are LGHNT and FRNRAP. V was pared by 6 bases and J by 5 bases, with 11 bases of the junction left unmatched. The CDR3 region is CASGIRTGVGHNEQFF. The CDR3 DNA sequence: TGTGCTAGTGGCATTCGGACAGGGGTTGGTCACAATGAGCAGTTCTTC.

The J gene is TRBJ1-2, the V gene TRBV7-6; D unclear. The V gene lost 0 bases and the J gene lost 1 base, with 3 bases spanning the gap. The CDR3 is 13 amino acids. CDR1 is SGHVS, CDR2 FNYEAQ, per germline. The CDR3 DNA reads TGTGCCAGCAGCTTAGCCAATAACTATGGCTACACCTTC. This encodes CASSLANNYGYTF.

The chain couples TRBV5-1 to TRBJ2-7; 7 positions match TRBD2. The CDR3 covers 15 residues. Germline trimming cut 0 bases from V and 4 bases from J; bases unmatched to any gene: 7. From germline, CDR1 is SGHRS and CDR2 YFSETQ. The CDR3, as DNA: TGCGCCAGCAGCTTGGGCGGGGGTTCGGGGTACGAGCAGTACGTC. Translation gives CASSLGGGSGYEQYV.

V and J are TRBV7-3 and TRBJ1-1; 8 bases map to TRBD1. This CDR3 is 16 amino acids long. With 5 bases clipped from V and 4 bases from J, the junction kept 12 bases outside the gene matches. Germline loops: CDR1 SGHTA, CDR2 FQGTGA. CDR3 protein: CASSPHSGGASTEAFF. The CDR3 DNA reads TGTGCCAGCAGCCCACACTCAGGGGGCGCAAGCACTGAAGCTTTCTTT.

The chain uses TRBV4-2 and TRBJ1-5; unclear D gene. In germline, CDR1 is LGHNA, CDR2 YNFKEQ. Between the trimmed V and J ends, which lost 0 bases and 11 bases, there was a span of 14 bases. The CDR3 runs 14 residues. The CDR3: CASSQDSGRQSQHF. The CDR3 coding sequence is TGTGCCAGCAGCCAAGATAGCGGCAGGCAGTCCCAGCATTTT.

This chain links TRBV7-2 with TRBJ1-6; D is unresolved. Germline assignment: CDR1 SGHTA and CDR2 FQGNSA. Trimming cost V 3 bases and J 9 bases, with 6 bases left between them. The CDR3 totals 12 residues. The chain's CDR3 is CASSFNGSPLHF. The CDR3 DNA reads as TGTGCCAGCAGCTTTAACGGTTCACCCCTCCACTTT.